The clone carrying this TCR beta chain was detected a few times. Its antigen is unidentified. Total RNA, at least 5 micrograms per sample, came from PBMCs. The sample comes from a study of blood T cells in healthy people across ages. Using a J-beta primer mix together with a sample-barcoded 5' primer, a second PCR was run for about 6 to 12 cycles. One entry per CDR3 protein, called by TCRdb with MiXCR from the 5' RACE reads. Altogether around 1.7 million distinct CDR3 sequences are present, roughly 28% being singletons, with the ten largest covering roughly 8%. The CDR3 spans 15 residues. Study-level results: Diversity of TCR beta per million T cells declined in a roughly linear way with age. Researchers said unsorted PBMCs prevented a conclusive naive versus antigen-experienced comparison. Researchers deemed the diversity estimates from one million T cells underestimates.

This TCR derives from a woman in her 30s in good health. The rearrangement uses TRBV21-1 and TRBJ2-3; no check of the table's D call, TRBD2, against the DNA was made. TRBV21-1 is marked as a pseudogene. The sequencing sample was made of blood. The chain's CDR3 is CASEGREARENTQYF. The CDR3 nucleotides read TGTGCCAGCGAAGGAAGAGAGGCCCGGGAGAATACGCAGTATTTT.